This TCR beta chain is from a study of CDR3 diversity in severe acne. This clonotype was recorded a few times. From germline, CDR1 is PRHDT and CDR2 FYEKMQ (reference sequence). Trimming removed 3 bases at V and 5 bases at J, with 10 bases between. The CDR3 is 14 amino acids. TCRdb reanalysed the PCR reads using MiXCR and keeps one entry per CDR3 protein. The profile covers about 90,000 distinct CDR3 sequences, with around 54% appearing a single time and roughly 12% taken by the ten largest. The chain has TRBV13 and TRBJ2-2; D gene ambiguous. The sequencing input was blood. The sequence was collected from a male donor with severe acne vulgaris. The CDR3 DNA reads as TGTGCCAGCAGCTTGAATTCCCGAACCGGGGAGCTGTTTTTT. This sequence encodes CASSLNSRTGELFF.